A selection of T cell receptor beta chains follows, all from one sample in a study of identical twins. TCRdb re-derived calls from the 5' RACE reads in MiXCR, one entry per CDR3 protein. This table holds about 490,000 distinct CDR3 sequences, 12% to 15% found once. Separately, the same data were catalogued under a study of yellow fever vaccine responses in identical twins.

Sequencing was performed on CD4+ T cells sorted from blood. These receptors were collected from a woman between 18 and 30 years old in good health. CDR3s include the opening cysteine and the closing phenylalanine or tryptophan. Fields, in order: V gene, D gene, clone size, J gene, CDR3 protein, CDR3 DNA. The D gene is left open where the match is weak. The size field is filled for only some rows; it gives once, few, many or a size class.

>TRBV12-3/TRBV12-4|TRBD2|.|TRBJ2-3
CASWGVSGKSTDTQYF
TGTGCCAGCTGGGGGGTTAGCGGGAAAAGCACAGATACGCAGTATTTT
>TRBV4-1|TRBD2|few|TRBJ2-2
CASSQAAGGGTGELFF
TGCGCCAGCAGCCAAGCAGCGGGGGGCGGCACCGGGGAGCTGTTTTTT
>TRBV27|.|.|TRBJ2-1
CASWGFRGSSYNEQFF
TGTGCCAGCTGGGGTTTCCGGGGGAGCTCCTACAATGAGCAGTTCTTC
>TRBV3-1|TRBD1|few|TRBJ1-6
CASSRQGAGSPLHF
TGTGCCAGCAGCCGACAGGGCGCGGGTTCACCCCTCCACTTT
>TRBV28|TRBD1|.|TRBJ2-3
CASTGGPLHTQYF
TGTGCCAGTACAGGGGGCCCGCTGCATACGCAGTATTTT
>TRBV5-1|.|many|TRBJ1-1
CASSGMGQLNTEAFF
TGCGCCAGCAGCGGGATGGGACAATTGAACACTGAAGCTTTCTTT
>TRBV6-1|TRBD2|few|TRBJ2-7
CASSRGGFYEQYF
TGTGCCAGCAGTAGGGGAGGGTTCTACGAGCAGTACTTC
>TRBV18|.|many|TRBJ2-7
CASSVGYEQYF
TGTGCCAGCTCGGTCGGATACGAGCAGTACTTC
>TRBV20-1|.|.|TRBJ1-5
CSARTLSGNQPQHF
TGCAGTGCTCGGACACTTAGTGGGAATCAGCCCCAGCATTTT
>TRBV7-9|.|many|TRBJ2-1
CASSLAPSSYNEQFF
TGTGCCAGCAGCTTAGCCCCTAGCTCCTACAATGAGCAGTTCTTC
>TRBV6-5|TRBD2|.|TRBJ2-3
CASSSSGGFTDTQYF
TGTGCCAGCAGTTCCAGCGGGGGTTTCACAGATACGCAGTATTTT
>TRBV20-1|.|many|TRBJ2-3
CSARRGNTDTQYF
TGCAGTGCTAGACGAGGGAACACAGATACGCAGTATTTT
>TRBV4-2|.|.|TRBJ2-5
CASSHPGLRETQYF
TGTGCCAGCAGCCATCCGGGGCTCAGGGAGACCCAGTACTTC
>TRBV27|.|.|TRBJ2-3
CASSWNPNGATQYF
TGTGCCAGCAGCTGGAACCCCAACGGAGCTACGCAGTATTTT
>TRBV2|.|few|TRBJ2-7
CASSALLGLYYEQYF
TGTGCCAGCAGTGCCTTACTAGGTCTCTACTACGAGCAGTACTTC
>TRBV11-3|.|.|TRBJ2-1
CASSLSGANYNEQFF
TGTGCCAGCAGCTTAAGTGGGGCGAACTACAATGAGCAGTTCTTC
>TRBV3-1|.|.|TRBJ2-5
CASSHRAGTETQYF
TGTGCCAGCAGCCATAGGGCAGGGACAGAGACCCAGTACTTC
>TRBV28|TRBD2|few|TRBJ2-7
CASLSTASGSIFEQYF
TGTGCCAGCCTCTCTACTGCTAGCGGGAGTATCTTCGAGCAGTACTTC
>TRBV27|.|many|TRBJ1-1
CASSFRPNTEAFF
TGTGCCAGCAGTTTTCGGCCGAACACTGAAGCTTTCTTT
>TRBV11-2|TRBD1|many|TRBJ1-3
CASRPGQDGNTIYF
TGTGCCAGCAGGCCGGGACAGGATGGAAACACCATATATTTT
>TRBV6-4|TRBD1|few|TRBJ1-5
CASSATGTSQPQHF
TGTGCCAGCAGTGCGACAGGGACGAGTCAGCCCCAGCATTTT
>TRBV3-1|.|.|TRBJ2-1
CASSQGARGQQFF
TGTGCCAGCAGCCAAGGAGCGCGGGGGCAGCAGTTCTTC
>TRBV12-3/TRBV12-4|TRBD2|many|TRBJ2-5
CASSPGSSGSMAQYF
TGTGCCAGCAGTCCCGGATCTAGCGGGAGTATGGCCCAGTACTTC
>TRBV4-1|TRBD2|.|TRBJ2-3
CASSLPGAGGSTDTQYF
TGCGCCAGCAGCCTGCCCGGAGCGGGGGGGAGCACAGATACGCAGTATTTT
>TRBV11-2|TRBD2|.|TRBJ2-3
CASSLGVASGGRTDTQYF
TGTGCCAGCAGCTTAGGAGTGGCTAGCGGGGGGCGGACAGATACGCAGTATTTT
>TRBV28|.|few|TRBJ2-7
CASSPTNRAAYEQYF
TGTGCCAGCAGTCCCACCAACAGGGCTGCCTACGAGCAGTACTTC
>TRBV4-1|TRBD2|.|TRBJ2-1
CASSQRLAGGMVNEQFF
TGCGCCAGCAGCCAGAGACTAGCGGGAGGTATGGTGAATGAGCAGTTCTTC
>TRBV4-2|TRBD2|few|TRBJ2-7
CASSQVLAGGYEQYF
TGTGCCAGCAGCCAAGTACTAGCGGGAGGCTACGAGCAGTACTTC
>TRBV5-1|.|many|TRBJ1-6
CASSTGQPNSPLHF
TGCGCCAGCAGCACAGGACAGCCAAATTCACCCCTCCACTTT
>TRBV20-1|.|few|TRBJ1-5
CSARDLRQFYNQPQHF
TGCAGTGCTAGAGATTTACGGCAGTTCTACAATCAGCCCCAGCATTTT
>TRBV20-1|TRBD1|few|TRBJ1-5
CSAVTGSDQPQHF
TGCAGTGCCGTGACAGGGTCGGATCAGCCCCAGCATTTT